A single sample is the source of the 21 T cell receptor beta chains below, sequenced in a study of T cells after yellow fever vaccination. TCRdb itself ran the 5' RACE reads through MiXCR, one entry per CDR3 protein. The sample holds about 260,000 distinct CDR3 sequences; roughly 5.2% are singletons and the top ten take less than 3.5%. Sequenced here: CD4+ T cells sorted from PBMCs, sampled on the day of the yellow fever booster vaccination. The receptors were gathered from a man between 18 and 35 years old who received the YFV17D yellow fever vaccine.

V and J are TRBV20-1 and TRBJ2-3, with a possible D match to TRBD2 (6 bases). V was shortened by 0 bases and J by 1 base, with 11 bases between the two germline ends. This CDR3 has 15 amino acids. Per germline, CDR1 DFQATT and CDR2 SNEGSKA (reference sequence). This CDR3 reads CSARDAQRGTDTQYF. CDR3 DNA sequence: TGCAGTGCTAGAGATGCCCAGCGGGGCACAGATACGCAGTATTTT.

There are many counts of this clonotype. The genes are TRBV6-5 and TRBJ2-4, with a tentative D call TRBD2 (5 bases). The CDR3 spans 13 residues. CDR1 and CDR2 from the germline V gene are MNHEY and SVGAGI. Deletions cut 4 bases from V and 11 bases from J, with 15 bases between. The CDR3 DNA sequence: TGTGCCAGCAGTTCCGGAGTCGGAGGATTTCAGTACTTC. Residues: CASSSGVGGFQYF.

At least ten counts were recorded for this clonotype. V and J are TRBV7-2 and TRBJ2-5; TRBD2 aligns across 8 bases. Germline CDR1 is SGHTA and CDR2 is FQGNSA. This CDR3 is built from 15 residues. The J segment lost 5 bases and the V segment lost 5 bases, leaving 10 bases of the junction unmatched. In nucleotides, the CDR3 is TGTGCCAGCAGCCCCTCCGGACTAGCTGCGGAGACCCAGTACTTC. This codes for CASSPSGLAAETQYF.

The chain joins TRBV7-3 to TRBJ2-5; TRBD1 aligns across 7 bases. With V trimmed by 2 bases and J by 5 bases, 5 bases remained unmatched. Germline lookup yields CDR1 SGHTA and CDR2 FQGTGA. This CDR3 comprises 14 residues. The CDR3 loop reads CASSLLGGAETQYF. For the CDR3, the DNA is TGTGCCAGCAGCTTATTAGGGGGCGCGGAGACCCAGTACTTC.

In its sample, this clonotype was seen a few times. The chain uses TRBV2 and TRBJ1-2; 8 positions match TRBD1. The CDR3 extends over 13 amino acids. Germline assignment: CDR1 SNHLY and CDR2 FYNNEI. The V and J ends lost 6 bases and 8 bases, in that order; junction bases with no gene match: 8. The CDR3 nucleotides are TGTGCCAGCAGCGTCCGGACAGGGACCGGCTACACCTTC. Translating gives CASSVRTGTGYTF.

Turning to this clonotype: One end of the junction varies from germline; a read error may be responsible. The chain combines TRBV6-6 with TRBJ2-3; D ambiguous. Germline V CDR1 and CDR2: MNHNY, SVGAGI (reference sequence). The CDR3 covers 13 residues. The CDR3 DNA reads TGTACCAGCAGTGAGATTACGACAGATACGCAGTATTTT. Protein sequence: CTSSEITTDTQYF.

There are many counts of this clonotype. This chain uses TRBV5-1 with TRBJ1-4, with D unclear. From germline, CDR1 is SGHRS and CDR2 YFSETQ. The CDR3 loop spans 15 amino acids. Trimming left V 0 bases short and J 5 bases short, with 11 bases between. The DNA of the CDR3 is TGCGCCAGCAGCTTGGGGCAGACAAGCAATGAAAAACTGTTTTTT. The encoded protein is CASSLGQTSNEKLFF.

This clonotype has a count of ten or more. J is TRBJ2-1 and V is TRBV7-2, with 7 bases that match TRBD1. The CDR3 has 16 residues. The trim removed 5 bases at V and 4 bases at J, leaving 11 bases unmatched. Looked up from germline, CDR1 is SGHTA and CDR2 is FQGNSA. This chain's CDR3 is CASSAYGTDLYNEQFF. The CDR3 DNA is TGTGCCAGCAGCGCTTATGGGACAGATCTATACAATGAGCAGTTCTTC.

This clonotype was observed at least ten times. The J gene is TRBJ2-7, the V gene TRBV5-1, with D unresolved. The CDR3 extends over 14 amino acids. Germline V gives CDR1 SGHRS, CDR2 YFSETQ. V lost 0 bases and J lost 5, with 12 bases in between. The DNA for the CDR3 is TGCGCCAGCAGCTTGGAGGCTCCTTCAAACGAGCAGTACTTC. Amino acid sequence: CASSLEAPSNEQYF.

Notes on this clonotype: The junction departs from the called germline gene at one end, perhaps through a read error. The chain joins TRBV7-7 to TRBJ2-5; 8 nucleotides align to TRBD1. The CDR3 sequence is 17 residues long. The germline gives CDR1 SSHAT, CDR2 FNYEAQ (reference sequence). The CDR3 bases are TGTGCTAGCAGCCCCATCCCTGACAGGGGAGTTGGAGAGACCCAGTACTTC. Protein: CASSPIPDRGVGETQYF.

Many counts were recorded for this clonotype. This chain links TRBV7-9 with TRBJ1-6; D gene ambiguous. Trimming pared 8 bases from V and 3 bases from J, leaving 11 bases between. The CDR3 is 14 amino acids. CDR1 and CDR2 from the germline V gene are SEHNR and FQNEAQ (reference sequence). CDR3 in DNA: TGTGCCAGCGCTACTCAGAGCTATAATTCACCCCTCCACTTT. Translation gives CASATQSYNSPLHF.

This clonotype appeared many times. Germline is not matched at one junction end, which may reflect a read error. This chain uses TRBV7-2 with TRBJ2-5; unclear D gene. This CDR3 has 13 amino acids. Germline loops: CDR1 SGHTA, CDR2 FQGNSA. The DNA for the CDR3 is TGTGCCAGCAGCTTAAACAGACGAGAGTCCCAGTACTTC. It is translated as CASSLNRRESQYF.

Only a few counts were recorded for this clonotype. The CDR3 region has the DNA TGTGCCAGCAGTTTGGGTCAAACAGGGGGCCGGTATAGCTATGGCTACACCTTC. The encoded protein is CASSLGQTGGRYSYGYTF. J is TRBJ1-2 and V is TRBV12-3 or TRBV12-4; 9 bases fit TRBD1. Losses at the gene ends were 3 bases for V and 4 bases for J; bases not matched to a gene: 15. The CDR3 runs to 18 residues.

This clonotype was counted ten times or more. The genes are TRBV7-2 and TRBJ2-1, with 11 bases matching TRBD2. J was trimmed by 8 bases and V by 2 bases; bases with no gene match: 8. Germline loops: CDR1 SGHTA, CDR2 FQGNSA. This CDR3 is 16 amino acids long. CDR3 amino acids: CASSLRLAGGPDEQFF. DNA for the CDR3: TGTGCCAGCAGCTTAAGGCTAGCGGGGGGCCCGGATGAGCAGTTCTTC.

The chain carries TRBV19 and TRBJ2-7; 7 positions agree with TRBD2. V shed 6 bases, J shed 0 bases, and the junction held 8 bases outside the gene matches. The V gene's germline CDR1 is LNHDA and CDR2 SQIVND (reference sequence). The CDR3 loop spans 15 amino acids. The CDR3: CASSPRGVSSYEQYF. As DNA, the CDR3 is TGTGCCAGTAGCCCCCGGGGGGTTTCCTCCTACGAGCAGTACTTC. Complete variable domain (other parts from reference TRBV19 and TRBJ2-7): DGGITQSPKYLFRKEGQNVTLSCEQNLNHDAMYWYRQDPGQGLRLIYYSQIVNDFQKGDIAEGYSVSREKKESFPLTVTSAQKNPTAFYLCASSPRGVSSYEQYFGPGTRLTVT.

This sequence joins TRBV5-1 and TRBJ2-7, with 7 bases aligning to TRBD1. The CDR3 runs 13 residues. The V and J ends lost 0 bases and 6 bases, in that order; junction bases with no gene match: 3. Germline V lookup: CDR1 SGHRS, CDR2 YFSETQ. The CDR3 reads CASSLETGSEQYV. Here the CDR3 DNA reads TGCGCCAGCAGCTTGGAGACAGGGAGCGAGCAGTACGTC.

This clonotype has only a few counts. V and J are TRBV10-3 and TRBJ2-2, with TRBD2 matching 9 bases. J was trimmed by 2 bases and V by 5 bases; bases with no gene match: 21. The germline CDR1 and CDR2 sequences are ENHRY and SYGVKD. The CDR3 is 21 residues long. CDR3 in DNA: TGTGCCATCAGTCCCCGGAGGCGGGAACCGGTAGCGGGGGCAAACACCGGGGAGCTGTTTTTT. It yields the protein CAISPRRREPVAGANTGELFF.

The chain recombines TRBV7-2 with TRBJ1-2; no clear D gene. Germline V lookup: CDR1 SGHTA, CDR2 FQGNSA. The CDR3 contains 15 residues. V was pared by 7 bases and J by 3 bases, with 18 bases between. This CDR3 is CASIQEGGVDYGYTF. The CDR3 nucleotides read TGTGCCAGCATCCAAGAGGGAGGTGTTGACTATGGCTACACCTTC.

Only a few counts were recorded for this clonotype. The chain has TRBV5-1 and TRBJ1-2; unclear D gene. The length of the CDR3 is 12 residues. Trimming took off 0 bases at V and 7 bases at J, with 7 bases between the two ends. Germline V gives CDR1 SGHRS, CDR2 YFSETQ. The CDR3 here is CASSLGHIGYTF. In DNA form, the CDR3 reads TGCGCCAGCAGCTTGGGACACATTGGCTACACCTTC.

The chain links TRBV6-6 to TRBJ2-7; the match to TRBD1 covers 8 bases. This CDR3 region has 12 residues. Losses at the gene ends were 7 bases for V and 6 bases for J; bases not matched to a gene: 5. Germline CDR1 MNHNY, CDR2 SVGAGI (reference sequence). The CDR3 DNA reads TGTGCCAGCACGACAGGGGTGGCCGAGCAGTACTTC. This translates into CASTTGVAEQYF.

The sample holds a few counts of this clonotype. V and J are TRBV24-1 and TRBJ2-1, with 12 bases matching TRBD2. The CDR3 is 16 amino acids. The germline V gene encodes CDR1 KGHDR and CDR2 SFDVKD. V dropped 3 bases and J dropped 9; count of bases not matched to a gene: 8. For the CDR3, the DNA is TGTGCCACCAGTGATCCGACTAGCGGGGGCTACGGTGAGCAGTTCTTC. This sequence encodes CATSDPTSGGYGEQFF.